This T cell receptor beta chain was obtained from a study of blood T cell repertoires in COVID-19. Study overall: Sites in the United States, Italy and Spain provided acute and convalescent COVID-19 samples.

CDR1 and CDR2 (germline): LGHNT, FRNRAP. V trimming: 7 bases; J trimming: 3 bases; junction bases outside the gene matches: 6. The CDR3 consists of 15 residues. Assay: immunoSEQ multiplex PCR; the TCRdb copy retains only in-frame clones and omits some. The table records about 29,000 clones, approximately 86% of them present only once. The clonotype originates from a man older than 75 with active or convalescent COVID-19. Sequencing input: peripheral blood. J is TRBJ2-2 and V is TRBV12-5; 9 bases agree with TRBD1. CDR3 in DNA: TGTGCTAGTGAAGCGGGACAGGGATACACCGGGGAGCTGTTTTTT. It yields the protein CASEAGQGYTGELFF.